This T cell receptor (beta chain) was retrieved from a study of blood T cell repertoires in COVID-19 (TCRdb year 2020). About the study as a whole: The collaborator samples originated in the United States, Italy and Spain and spanned the acute and convalescent phases of COVID-19. The prospective study material was composed of cDNA or gDNA derived from T cells, B-cell-depleted T cells, or PBMCs. Deeply sampled blood TCRbeta repertoires from subjects exposed to, actively infected with, or recovered from COVID-19 were included in the dataset. The repertoires were made available in a free public database intended to serve as a resource for research on the immune response to SARS-CoV-2. Samples were obtained from the ongoing ImmuneRACE study (first 160 participants) and from roughly 1,300 subjects provided by 6 global collaborators. The sample metadata nearly always contained a de-identified subject ID, COVID-19 status, age in years and sex. HLA class I and class II types, where available, came from metadata supplied by the sample provider rather than from assay-based typing. Study-wide findings and limitations: How much clinical and demographic metadata was included differed by source and by participant, and the metadata was provided uncurated.

Note on this clone: Its antigen target is currently unknown. No base-level quality is on record; no much larger clone is a single base apart.

TCRbeta CDR3 regions were amplified from genomic DNA using the immunoSEQ Assay, a bias-controlled multiplex PCR. The authors' pipeline ran thus. Within the assay, amplification of reference gene primers was used to estimate how many nucleated cells each sample contained. To quantify the absolute abundance of each unique TCRbeta CDR3 rearrangement, sequence reads were collapsed and filtered. Productive Simpson clonality was computed per sample as the square root of Simpson's diversity index over productive rearrangements. TCRdb provides this immuneACCESS table in a form limited to in-frame rearrangements. Some clones are lacking; in checked studies, under half of them reflect an unresolved V gene, and why the rest are absent is not known. The V and J calls and clone size were taken over from that table, and D and trimming were inferred from the DNA. For this sample there are some 230,000 clones; about four fifths appear just once. 2% to 2.5% of the sample goes to the ten largest clones.

The collaborating institutions used their own protocols to collect whole blood in K2EDTA tubes. For TCRbeta analysis, collaborators shipped samples in one of three forms: frozen whole blood, isolated PBMCs, or DNA extracted from either of those sample types. Measured from the cysteine to the phenylalanine, the CDR3 is 18 residues long. Only the CDR3 portion is preserved as DNA: 54 bases, with reading frame beginning at the first base. CDR1 and CDR2, looked up from the germline V gene, are LGHNA and YNFKEQ. V has 0 bases trimmed and J has 4 bases trimmed; junction bases matching no gene number 12. Rearrangement joined TRBV4-2 to TRBJ2-5, and TRBD2 aligns with 9 junction nucleotides. The TCR was taken from a woman aged 60-75 years with acute or convalescent COVID-19. Sequenced sample: peripheral blood. Read as DNA, the sequence is TGTGCCAGCAGCCAAGATCTCCTAGCGGGGCCAAATCGAGAGACCCAGTACTTC. It translates to CASSQDLLAGPNRETQYF.